This T cell receptor (beta chain) was captured by sequencing in a study of STAT5B mutations in CD4+ large granular lymphocyte leukemia. General study results and limits: Approximately 25% of private leukemic clonotypes occurred rarely in other patients' non-leukemic repertoires. Top patient clones used TRBV06 genes more often: 8/27 versus 2/35 in controls. Higher CD4+ than CD8+ T-LGLL clonality might reflect small sample size.

Worth noting for this clone: The antigen is unknown.

Controls came from buffy coats of healthy blood donors. Germline assignment: CDR1 LGHNT and CDR2 FRNRAP. This CDR3 has 15 residues. J lost 0 bases, V lost 4 bases, and 2 bases had no gene match. Profiled with immunoSEQ multiplex PCR; TCRdb holds only in-frame clones, not every one. The top ten hold around 1.2% of the sample, which has 35,000 to 40,000 clones, 65% to 90% seen once. The sample consisted of CD4+ T cells from blood buffy coats. This rearrangement joins TRBV12-5 to TRBJ2-1; 8 bases are a match to TRBD1. This TCR was recovered from a human donor in good health. CDR3 bases: TGTGCTAGTGGTTCCGGGACAGGCTCCTACAATGAGCAGTTCTTC. This translates into CASGSGTGSYNEQFF.